This TCR beta chain was profiled in a study of T cell responses to AZD1222 COVID-19 vaccine. Regarding the study as a whole: Baseline testing showed seropositivity in only six or seven AZD1222 recipients. Spike-specific TCR breadth rose after two AZD1222 doses, and depth rose as well.

Losses at the gene ends were 6 bases for V and 3 bases for J; bases not matched to a gene: 0. The CDR3 covers 12 residues. Germline V gene sequence: CDR1 ENHRY, CDR2 SYGVKD. TCRdb keeps only in-frame clones here, not all; method: immunoSEQ multiplex PCR. Of approximately 67,000 clones listed, roughly nine tenths were seen once; the top ten hold 28%. As for this clone: As yet, its antigen is unknown.

The chain carries TRBV10-3 and TRBJ2-7; 9 nucleotides line up with TRBD1. The sequence came from an adult who received the AZD1222 COVID-19 vaccine. Material: peripheral blood, obtained 28 days after the second AZD1222 dose. The CDR3 DNA reads TGTGCCATCAGGACAGGGGGCTACGAGCAGTACTTC. Translated, it gives CAIRTGGYEQYF.